The rows below give T cell receptor beta chains drawn from one sample of a study of control samples from healthy donors and cancer patients. The data were produced by immunoSEQ multiplex PCR, yet TCRdb's version contains in-frame clones alone and is incomplete. This sample has 130,000 to 150,000 clones; around 90% occur once, and the top ten carry about 3%. Material: blood. All receptors come from a man younger than 40 in good health. CDR3s include the opening cysteine and the closing phenylalanine or tryptophan. Fields, in order: V gene, clone size, D gene, J gene, CDR3 DNA, CDR3 protein. A D gene is named only where the DNA matches it firmly. Clone size is given for some rows only: seen once, a few or many times, or a class if the clone is expanded.

TRBV20-1,NA,NA,TRBJ1-2,TGCAGTGCTAGTACCCGACAGGCTCCAGGGGATGGCTACACCTTC,CSASTRQAPGDGYTF
TRBV27,NA,NA,TRBJ2-7,TGTGCCAGCAGTCCAGGGGTCTTTTCCTACGAGCAGTACTTC,CASSPGVFSYEQYF
TRBV5-6,NA,TRBD1,TRBJ2-7,TGTGCCAGCAGCGACGGGACAGCCGGATACGAGCAGTACTTC,CASSDGTAGYEQYF
TRBV7-2,NA,TRBD2,TRBJ2-3,TGTGCCAGCAGCTTAGGGTTTCCAACGGGGGGGCCCCCAGATACGCAGTATTTT,CASSLGFPTGGPPDTQYF
TRBV20-1,NA,NA,TRBJ1-1,TGCAGTGCTAGTCAAGGGGGTTACACTGAAGCTTTCTTT,CSASQGGYTEAFF
TRBV28,NA,NA,TRBJ2-7,TGTGCCAGCAGTTTTTCGGACGAGCAGTACTTC,CASSFSDEQYF
TRBV10-3,NA,TRBD1,TRBJ2-7,TGTGCCATCAGCCGGACAGGAGAATACGAGCAGTACTTC,CAISRTGEYEQYF
TRBV11-3,NA,NA,TRBJ2-1,TGTGCCAGCAGCTTTGAAGGGGGTGGGTACAATGAGCAGTTCTTC,CASSFEGGGYNEQFF
TRBV7-2,NA,NA,TRBJ2-7,TGTGCCAGCAGTCCCCAGGGAGGACCCTACGAGCAGTACTTC,CASSPQGGPYEQYF
TRBV6-5,NA,TRBD2,TRBJ2-2,TGTGCCAGCAGTTACAGACTAGCGGGGTACACCGGGGAGCTGTTTTTT,CASSYRLAGYTGELFF
TRBV3-1/TRBV3-2,NA,NA,TRBJ2-2,TGTGCCAGCAGCCAAGATCACACCGGGGAGCTGTTTTTT,CASSQDHTGELFF
TRBV12-3/TRBV12-4,NA,NA,TRBJ1-2,TGTGCCAGCAGGCCCGGGACTTACTATGGCTACACCTTC,CASRPGTYYGYTF
TRBV29-1,NA,NA,TRBJ2-7,TGCAGCGCCCCCCGGCTAGCGCTTCGTTACGAGCAGTACTTC,CSAPRLALRYEQYF
TRBV28,NA,TRBD2,TRBJ2-3,TGTGCCAGCAGAATCTTTAGCGGGGGGGCAGATACGCAGTATTTT,CASRIFSGGADTQYF
TRBV7-2,NA,NA,TRBJ2-5,TGTGCCAGCAGCTTATGGGTTCCGGAGACCCAGTACTTC,CASSLWVPETQYF
TRBV7-9,NA,NA,TRBJ2-1,TGTGCCAGCAGCTTACAGGGTAACAATGAGCAGTTCTTC,CASSLQGNNEQFF
TRBV27,NA,TRBD1,TRBJ1-2,TGTGCCAGCAGTTCCCGGGACAGGGTATATGGCTACACCTTC,CASSSRDRVYGYTF
TRBV9,NA,TRBD2,TRBJ2-7,TGTGCCAGCAGCGTAACTAGCGGGGATATTACGATGCAGTACTTC,CASSVTSGDITMQYF
TRBV27,NA,NA,TRBJ2-6,TGTGCCAGCAGTTCCCAATTGGGGGGCAAAGGCTACCACTCTGGGGCCAACGTCCTGACTTTC,CASSSQLGGKGYHSGANVLTF
TRBV19,NA,TRBD1,TRBJ2-7,TGTGCCAGTAGTATTCGGTGGGGACAGGGTATCTACGAGCAGTACTTC,CASSIRWGQGIYEQYF
TRBV3-1/TRBV3-2,NA,TRBD1,TRBJ2-7,TGTGCCAGCAAACCGCAACAGGGGAACGAGCAGTACTTC,CASKPQQGNEQYF
TRBV29-1,once,TRBD2,TRBJ2-7,TGCAGCGTTGAAGGAGCGGGGGGCTCCTACGAGCAGTACTTC,CSVEGAGGSYEQYF